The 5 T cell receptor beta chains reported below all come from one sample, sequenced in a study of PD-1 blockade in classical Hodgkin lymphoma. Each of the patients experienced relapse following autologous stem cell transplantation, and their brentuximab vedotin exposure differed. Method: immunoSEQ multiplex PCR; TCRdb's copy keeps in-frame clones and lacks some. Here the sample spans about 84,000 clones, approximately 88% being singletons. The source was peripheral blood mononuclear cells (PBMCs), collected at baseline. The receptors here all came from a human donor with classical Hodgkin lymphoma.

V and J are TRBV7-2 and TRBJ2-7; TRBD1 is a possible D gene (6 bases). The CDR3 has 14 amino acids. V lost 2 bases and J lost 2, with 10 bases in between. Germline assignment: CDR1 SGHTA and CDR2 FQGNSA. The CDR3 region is CASSLNQGPYEQYF. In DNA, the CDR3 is TGTGCCAGCAGCTTAAACCAGGGGCCCTACGAGCAGTACTTC.

The CDR3 sequence: CTSSGMVDRAFFREQYF. The CDR3 nucleotides read TGCACCAGCAGCGGGATGGTAGACAGGGCCTTCTTTCGCGAGCAGTACTTC. V usage is TRBV1 and J usage is TRBJ2-7; the table assigns TRBD1, which was not confirmed against the DNA. TRBV1 is described as a pseudogene. The CDR3 extends over 17 amino acids.

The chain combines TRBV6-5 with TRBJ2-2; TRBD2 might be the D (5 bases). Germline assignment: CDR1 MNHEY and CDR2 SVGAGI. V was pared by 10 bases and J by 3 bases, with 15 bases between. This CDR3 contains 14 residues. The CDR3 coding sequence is TGTGCCACCAAGAGGGTGCGGTACACCGGGGAGCTGTTTTTT. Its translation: CATKRVRYTGELFF.

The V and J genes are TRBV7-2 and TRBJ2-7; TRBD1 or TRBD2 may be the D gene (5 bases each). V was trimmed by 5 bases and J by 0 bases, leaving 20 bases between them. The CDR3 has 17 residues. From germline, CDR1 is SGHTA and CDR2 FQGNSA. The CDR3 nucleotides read TGTGCCAGCAGCAAATGGTCCGGGACCCCAACCTCCTACGAGCAGTACTTC. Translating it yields CASSKWSGTPTSYEQYF.

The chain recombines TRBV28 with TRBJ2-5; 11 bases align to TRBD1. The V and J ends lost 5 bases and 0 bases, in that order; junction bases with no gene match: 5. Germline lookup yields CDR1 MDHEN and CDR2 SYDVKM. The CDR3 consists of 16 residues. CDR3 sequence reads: CASSLGQGVYQETQYF. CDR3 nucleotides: TGTGCCAGCAGTCTGGGACAGGGGGTTTACCAAGAGACCCAGTACTTC. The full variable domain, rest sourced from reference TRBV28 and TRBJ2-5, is DVKVTQSSRYLVKRTGEKVFLECVQDMDHENMFWYRQDPGLGLRLIYFSYDVKMKEKGDIPEGYSVSREKKERFSLILESASTNQTSMYLCASSLGQGVYQETQYFGPGTRLLVL.